This T cell receptor beta chain was sequenced during a study of human T cells and chemical hapten exposure. As for this clonotype: An end of the junction does not agree with germline; a read error may underlie this.

Sequencing started from total RNA isolated from unfractionated whole blood. The library tagged each cDNA molecule with unique molecular identifiers. From the 5' RACE reads, TCRdb called clonotypes with MiXCR, one entry per CDR3 protein. The table includes tens of thousands of distinct CDR3 sequences, about 15% detected once. This TCR was sampled from a female donor in good health.

DNA for the CDR3: TGCTCCAGCAGCTTAGGTGGTCACCTCAGCACAGATACGCAGTATTTT. Protein sequence: CSSSLGGHLSTDTQYF. V usage is TRBV5-1 and J usage is TRBJ2-3; D unclear. The germline V gene has CDR1 SGHRS and CDR2 YFSETQ. This CDR3 is 16 amino acids long.